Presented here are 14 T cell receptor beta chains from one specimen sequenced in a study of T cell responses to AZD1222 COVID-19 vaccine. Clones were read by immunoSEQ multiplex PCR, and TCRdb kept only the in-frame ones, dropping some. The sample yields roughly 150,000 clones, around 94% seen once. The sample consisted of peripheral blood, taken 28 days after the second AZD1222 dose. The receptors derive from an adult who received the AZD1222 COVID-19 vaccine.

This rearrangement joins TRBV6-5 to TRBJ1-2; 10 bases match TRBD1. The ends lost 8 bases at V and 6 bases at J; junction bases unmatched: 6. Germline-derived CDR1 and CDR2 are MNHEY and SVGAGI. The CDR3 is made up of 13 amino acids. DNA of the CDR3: TGTGCCAGCGTCCCCGGGACAGGGGATGGCTACACCTTC. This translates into CASVPGTGDGYTF.

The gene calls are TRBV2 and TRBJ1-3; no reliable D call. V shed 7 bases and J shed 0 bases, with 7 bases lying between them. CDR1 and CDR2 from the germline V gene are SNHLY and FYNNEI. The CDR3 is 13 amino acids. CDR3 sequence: CASTADSGNTIYF. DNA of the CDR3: TGTGCCAGCACGGCAGACTCTGGAAACACCATATATTTT.

CDR3 coding DNA: TGTGCCAGTGGCCCGGGGTCCGTCGCTGGGGCCAACGTCCTGACTTTC. It encodes CASGPGSVAGANVLTF. The J gene is TRBJ2-6, the V gene TRBV2; possibly TRBD2 for D (5 bases). Trimming shortened V by 9 bases and J by 2 bases, and 17 bases separated the two germline ends. CDR3 length: 16 amino acids. Germline V gene data show CDR1 as SNHLY and CDR2 as FYNNEI.

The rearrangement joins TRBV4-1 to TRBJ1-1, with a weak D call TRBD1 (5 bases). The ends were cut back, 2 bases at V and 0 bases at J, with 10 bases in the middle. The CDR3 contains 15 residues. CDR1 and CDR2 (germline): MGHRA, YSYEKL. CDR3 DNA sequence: TGCGCCAGCAGCCAAACAGGTACTCTGAACACTGAAGCTTTCTTT. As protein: CASSQTGTLNTEAFF.

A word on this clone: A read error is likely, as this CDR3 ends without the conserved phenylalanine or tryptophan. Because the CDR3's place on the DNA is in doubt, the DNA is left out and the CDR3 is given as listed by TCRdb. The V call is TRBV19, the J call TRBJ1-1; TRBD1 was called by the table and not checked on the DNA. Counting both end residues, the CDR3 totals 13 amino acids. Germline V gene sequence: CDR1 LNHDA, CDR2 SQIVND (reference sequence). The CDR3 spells CASGQGKVPQKSY.

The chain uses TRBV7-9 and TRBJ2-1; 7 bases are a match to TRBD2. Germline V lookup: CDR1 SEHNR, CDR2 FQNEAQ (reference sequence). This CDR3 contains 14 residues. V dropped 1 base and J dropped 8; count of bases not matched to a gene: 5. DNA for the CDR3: TGTGCCAGCAGCTTAGGACTAGCTTTTTATGAGCAGTTCTTC. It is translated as CASSLGLAFYEQFF. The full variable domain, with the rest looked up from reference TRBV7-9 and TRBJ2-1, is DTGVSQNPRHKITKRGQNVTFRCDPISEHNRLYWYRQTLGQGPEFLTYFQNEAQLEKSRLLSDRFSAERPKGSFSTLEIQRTEQGDSAMYLCASSLGLAFYEQFFGPGTRLTVL.

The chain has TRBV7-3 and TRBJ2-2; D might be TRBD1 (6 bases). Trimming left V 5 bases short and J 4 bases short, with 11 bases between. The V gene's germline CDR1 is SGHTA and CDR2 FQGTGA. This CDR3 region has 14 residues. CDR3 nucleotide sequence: TGTGCCAGCAGCCCGGACAGACTCACCGGGGAGCTGTTTTTT. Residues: CASSPDRLTGELFF.

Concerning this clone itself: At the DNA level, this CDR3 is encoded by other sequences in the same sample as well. For the CDR3, the DNA is TGTGCCAGTAGTATTAGGGGCAATGAGCAGTTCTTC. The encoded protein is CASSIRGNEQFF. This chain links TRBV19 with TRBJ2-1, with D possibly TRBD1 on 5 matching bases. The V gene lost 3 bases and the J gene lost 6 bases, with 6 bases spanning the gap. The germline CDR1 and CDR2 sequences are LNHDA and SQIVND (reference sequence). The CDR3 runs to 12 residues.

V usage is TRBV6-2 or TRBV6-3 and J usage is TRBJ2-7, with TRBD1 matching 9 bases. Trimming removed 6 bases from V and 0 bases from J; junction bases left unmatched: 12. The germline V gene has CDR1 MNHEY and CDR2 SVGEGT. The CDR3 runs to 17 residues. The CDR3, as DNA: TGTGCCAGCAGCCTACCTCGGGACAGGGCGTTCTCCTACGAGCAGTACGTC. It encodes CASSLPRDRAFSYEQYV.

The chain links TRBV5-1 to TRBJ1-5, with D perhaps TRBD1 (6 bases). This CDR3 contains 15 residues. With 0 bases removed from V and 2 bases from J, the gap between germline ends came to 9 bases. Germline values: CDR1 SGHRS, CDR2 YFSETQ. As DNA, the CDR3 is TGCGCCAGCAGCTTGGGGACAGATGGCAATCAGCCCCAGCATTTT. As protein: CASSLGTDGNQPQHF.

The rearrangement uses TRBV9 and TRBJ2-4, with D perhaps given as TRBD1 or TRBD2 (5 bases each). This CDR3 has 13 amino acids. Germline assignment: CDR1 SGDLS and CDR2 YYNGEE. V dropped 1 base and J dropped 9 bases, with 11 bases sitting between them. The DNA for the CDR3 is TGTGCCAGCAGCGTACAGGCTGGGGGCATTCAGTACTTC. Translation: CASSVQAGGIQYF.

The CDR3 DNA follows: TGTGCCAGCAGTCCCGGAGGGAGCCAGACCCAGTACTTC. Translated: CASSPGGSQTQYF. The chain carries TRBV27 and TRBJ2-5, with TRBD2 as a possible D gene (6 bases). Trimming took 5 bases from V and 6 from J, leaving 13 bases between them. The CDR3 covers 13 residues. Looked up from germline, CDR1 is MNHEY and CDR2 is SMNVEV (reference sequence).

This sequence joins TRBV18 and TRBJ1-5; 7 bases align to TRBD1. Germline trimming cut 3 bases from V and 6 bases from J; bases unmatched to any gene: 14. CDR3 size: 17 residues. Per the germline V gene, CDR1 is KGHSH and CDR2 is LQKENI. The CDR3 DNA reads TGTGCCAGCTCACCCCAGGCCGGGACGGAGGGGGCTCAGCCCCAGCATTTT. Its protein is CASSPQAGTEGAQPQHF.

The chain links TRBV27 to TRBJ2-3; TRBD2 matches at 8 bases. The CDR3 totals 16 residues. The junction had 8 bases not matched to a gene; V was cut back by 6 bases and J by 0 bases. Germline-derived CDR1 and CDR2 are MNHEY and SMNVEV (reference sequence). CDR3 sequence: CASSLIGLASTDTQYF. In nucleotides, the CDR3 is TGTGCCAGCAGCTTAATCGGACTAGCTAGCACAGATACGCAGTATTTT.